Presented here are 17 T cell receptor beta chains from one specimen sequenced in a study of blood T cells in healthy people across ages. Alongside a J-beta primer mix, a sample-barcoded 5' primer served in a second PCR lasting about 7 to 12 cycles. TCRdb itself ran the 5' RACE reads through MiXCR, one entry per CDR3 protein. This table has 1,500,000 or so distinct CDR3 sequences, roughly two fifths appearing once. Sequenced material: blood. Receptors originate from a woman between 18 and 29 years old in good health.

This clonotype was counted a few times. The chain links TRBV4-1 to TRBJ2-7; 8 bases align to TRBD2. This CDR3 contains 16 residues. Germline V gene sequence: CDR1 MGHRA, CDR2 YSYEKL. The J segment lost 0 bases and the V segment lost 0 bases, leaving 4 bases of the junction unmatched. The CDR3 here is CASSQDVTSGSYEQYF. In DNA form, the CDR3 reads TGCGCCAGCAGCCAAGATGTTACTAGCGGCTCCTACGAGCAGTACTTC.

The genes are TRBV20-1 and TRBJ1-1; no clear D gene. This CDR3 contains 13 residues. The germline CDR1 and CDR2 sequences are DFQATT and SNEGSKA (reference sequence). V was cut by 6 bases and J by 5 bases, with 16 bases left in between. CDR3 residues: CSAVYGRVTEAFF. The CDR3 DNA follows: TGCAGTGCAGTCTATGGAAGAGTGACTGAAGCTTTCTTT.

This chain links TRBV6-5 with TRBJ1-4; weak D call: TRBD1 (5 bases). Per the germline V gene, CDR1 is MNHEY and CDR2 is SVGAGI. With 5 bases removed from V and 7 bases from J, the gap between germline ends came to 14 bases. The CDR3 runs 14 residues. CDR3 coding DNA: TGTGCCAGCAGTAACACGGATGGGGGTGAAAAACTGTTTTTT. The encoded protein is CASSNTDGGEKLFF.

There are a few counts of this clonotype. The V call is TRBV11-2, the J call TRBJ2-1; either TRBD1 or TRBD2 may fit D (6 bases each). V lost 2 bases and J lost 3, with 14 bases in between. The CDR3 is 16 residues long. In germline, CDR1 is SGHAT, CDR2 FQNNGV. As DNA, the CDR3 is TGTGCCAGCAGCTTACACCAGGGGAGGCTCTACAATGAGCAGTTCTTC. This translates into CASSLHQGRLYNEQFF.

This clonotype was seen more than once but under ten times. The chain combines TRBV7-2 with TRBJ2-1; 11 nucleotides match TRBD2. The CDR3 totals 17 residues. The ends lost 2 bases at V and 4 bases at J; junction bases unmatched: 7. Looked up from germline, CDR1 is SGHTA and CDR2 is FQGNSA. The CDR3 DNA is TGTGCCAGCAGCTTAATCTCCGGGACTAGCGGTTACAATGAGCAGTTCTTC. Translating it yields CASSLISGTSGYNEQFF.

This clonotype came up a few times. This chain's CDR3 is CASSPVGTGAYNEQFF. CDR3 nucleotide sequence: TGCGCCAGCAGCCCAGTCGGGACAGGGGCCTACAATGAGCAGTTCTTC. This sequence joins TRBV4-3 and TRBJ2-1, with 10 bases lining up with TRBD1. Germline V lookup: CDR1 LGHNA, CDR2 YSLEER. The CDR3 has 16 residues. V was clipped by 4 bases and J by 2 bases; unmatched bases: 5.

The V call is TRBV27, the J call TRBJ2-7; 7 nucleotides match TRBD1. The CDR3 covers 14 residues. V lost 5 bases, J lost 2 bases, and 6 bases stayed unmatched. The germline CDR1 and CDR2 sequences are MNHEY and SMNVEV (reference sequence). This chain's CDR3 is CASSTHGTAYEQYF. The CDR3 nucleotides read TGTGCCAGCAGTACACACGGGACAGCCTACGAGCAGTACTTC.

The V gene is TRBV7-3, the J gene TRBJ2-1; a weak D match, TRBD2 (6 bases). Trimming took 1 base from V and 1 from J, leaving 8 bases between them. The CDR3 contains 15 residues. From germline, CDR1 is SGHTA and CDR2 FQGTGA. The chain's CDR3 is CASSLIRGSYNEQFF. The CDR3 DNA is TGTGCCAGCAGCTTAATACGGGGGTCCTACAATGAGCAGTTCTTC.

The rearrangement uses TRBV4-3 and TRBJ2-3, with D perhaps matching TRBD2 (6 bases). The CDR3 length is 18 residues. Germline loops: CDR1 LGHNA, CDR2 YSLEER. V lost 0 bases and J lost 2, with 18 bases in between. The CDR3 is CASSQDRRYGEVTDTQYF. In nucleotides, the CDR3 is TGCGCCAGCAGCCAAGATCGGAGGTACGGGGAGGTCACAGATACGCAGTATTTT.

The chain couples TRBV20-1 to TRBJ2-4; 8 bases align to TRBD2. The closer fit of TRBJ2-7 to the DNA end suggests the J call may be wrong. Germline V gives CDR1 DFQATT, CDR2 SNEGSKA (reference sequence). The CDR3 has 13 residues. The CDR3 sequence: CSASGLAYYEQYF. The CDR3 DNA reads as TGCAGTGCTAGCGGACTAGCCTACTACGAGCAGTACTTC.

This sequence joins TRBV11-2 and TRBJ2-1; D is perhaps TRBD2 (5 bases). V was shortened by 5 bases and J by 2 bases, with 13 bases between the two germline ends. The CDR3 spans 15 residues. CDR1 SGHAT and CDR2 FQNNGV come from the germline V gene. The CDR3 spells CASSRPRGTYNEQFF. CDR3 nucleotide sequence: TGTGCCAGCAGCCGGCCTCGAGGGACCTACAATGAGCAGTTCTTC.

This rearrangement joins TRBV15 to TRBJ1-4; D is undetermined. Trimming cost V 9 bases and J 0 bases, with 8 bases left between them. From germline, CDR1 is LNHNV and CDR2 YYDKDF (reference sequence). The CDR3 length is 13 residues. The CDR3 nucleotides are TGTGCCACAGGAGTCACAACTAATGAAAAACTGTTTTTT. It codes for CATGVTTNEKLFF.

The table lists this clonotype with a few counts. The CDR3 nucleotides read TGCAGCGTTGGGGAGGGAGATACCACTGAAGCTTTCTTT. Translation gives CSVGEGDTTEAFF. This sequence joins TRBV29-1 and TRBJ1-1; D gene ambiguous. Between the trimmed V and J ends, which lost 4 bases and 4 bases, there was a span of 13 bases. The CDR3 sequence is 13 residues long. CDR1 and CDR2 (germline): SQVTM, ANQGSEA.

This clonotype showed up just a few times. The J gene is TRBJ2-7, the V gene TRBV29-1; D is possibly TRBD1 or TRBD2 (6 bases each). Trimming removed 5 bases from V and 4 bases from J, with 15 bases in between. The CDR3 contains 13 residues. Germline loops: CDR1 SQVTM, CDR2 ANQGSEA. This CDR3 reads CSVHLGGPYEQYF. The CDR3 nucleotides read TGCAGCGTTCACCTAGGGGGGCCTTACGAGCAGTACTTC.

The chain links TRBV27 to TRBJ1-6; D might be TRBD1 (5 bases). The germline V gene has CDR1 MNHEY and CDR2 SMNVEV (reference sequence). V was cut by 5 bases and J by 12 bases, with 14 bases left in between. The CDR3 contains 13 residues. The CDR3 here is CASSITGAEPLHF. DNA of the CDR3: TGTGCCAGCAGTATAACCGGGGCCGAACCCCTCCACTTT.

This clonotype showed up just a few times. V gene TRBV10-2 combines with J gene TRBJ2-3; a weak D match, TRBD1 (5 bases). The V end lost 3 bases, the J end lost 2 bases, and 15 bases lay between the germline ends. This CDR3 spans 16 amino acids. Germline CDR1 reads WSHSY; CDR2 reads SAAADI. The CDR3 here is CASSEGRAIFTDTQYF. The CDR3 bases are TGCGCCAGCAGTGAAGGCAGGGCTATTTTCACAGATACGCAGTATTTT.

V is TRBV6-2 or TRBV6-3 and J is TRBJ2-1, with 7 bases matching TRBD1. The CDR3 totals 15 residues. Germline values: CDR1 MNHEY, CDR2 SVGEGT. V lost 7 bases to trimming and J lost 1 base; unmatched junction nucleotides: 7. CDR3 sequence reads: CASTVDRVSYNEQFF. The DNA of the CDR3 is TGTGCCAGCACCGTAGACAGGGTATCCTACAATGAGCAGTTCTTC.